A single T cell receptor (beta chain) is shown here with its context. Authors' data handling: Amplification with reference gene primers provided the estimates of nucleated cell counts. Assay used: immunoSEQ multiplex PCR; TCRdb lists only in-frame clones, some missing. The DNA gave D and trimming, while V, J and clone size come from that table. Of 150,000 to 200,000 clones listed, about nine tenths are singletons. This record belongs to a study of blood T cell repertoires in COVID-19. Study overall: From the United States, Italy and Spain came samples of acute and convalescent COVID-19.

V lost 2 bases and J lost 6; bases outside the gene matches: 6. CDR1 is SQVTM, CDR2 ANQGSEA, per germline. The CDR3 consists of 13 residues. The sequenced sample consisted of PBMCs or T cells enriched from blood (not recorded which). The receptor's source is a woman between 18 and 29 years old who had recovered from COVID-19. V and J are TRBV29-1 and TRBJ2-7, with 8 bases identical to TRBD1. CDR3 protein: CSVESGQGIEQYF. As DNA, the CDR3 is TGCAGCGTTGAAAGTGGACAGGGTATCGAGCAGTACTTC.